The clone carrying this T cell receptor (beta chain) was seen a few times. This record belongs to a study of blood T cell repertoires in COVID-19. CDR3 length: 16 amino acids. Germline V gene lookup returns CDR1 MDHEN and CDR2 SYDVKM. The V end lost 10 bases, the J end lost 3 bases, and 22 bases lay between the germline ends. As originally analysed: Quantification of nucleated cells was approximated via reference gene primer amplification. Clones were read by immunoSEQ multiplex PCR, and TCRdb kept only the in-frame ones, dropping some. From that table come the V and J calls and clone size; the DNA was used to work out D and trimming. Altogether more than 75,000 clones are present, around 88% being singletons, with the ten largest covering 7% to 10%.

The chain is built from TRBV28 and TRBJ1-5; maybe TRBD1 (5 bases). This TCR was recovered from a man aged 25-45 years with acute or convalescent COVID-19. Sequenced sample: peripheral blood. The CDR3 bases are TGTGCCACCACTCCGCTAGGGGCGCAGAACAATCAGCCCCAGCATTTT. It encodes CATTPLGAQNNQPQHF. The full variable domain, in which reference TRBV28 and TRBJ1-5 provide the parts outside the CDR3, is DVKVTQSSRYLVKRTGEKVFLECVQDMDHENMFWYRQDPGLGLRLIYFSYDVKMKEKGDIPEGYSVSREKKERFSLILESASTNQTSMYLCATTPLGAQNNQPQHFGDGTRLSIL.